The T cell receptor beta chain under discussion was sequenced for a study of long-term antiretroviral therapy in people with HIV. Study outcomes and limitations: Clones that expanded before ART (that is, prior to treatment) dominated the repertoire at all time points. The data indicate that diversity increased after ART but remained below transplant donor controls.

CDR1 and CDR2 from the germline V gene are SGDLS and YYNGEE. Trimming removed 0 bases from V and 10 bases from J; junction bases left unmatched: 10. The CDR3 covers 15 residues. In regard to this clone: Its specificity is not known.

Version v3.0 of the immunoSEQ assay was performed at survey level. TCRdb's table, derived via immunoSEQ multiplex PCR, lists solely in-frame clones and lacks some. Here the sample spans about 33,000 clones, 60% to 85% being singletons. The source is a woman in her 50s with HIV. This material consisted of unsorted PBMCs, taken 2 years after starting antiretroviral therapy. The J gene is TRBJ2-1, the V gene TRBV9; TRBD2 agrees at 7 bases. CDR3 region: CASSVVPSGVFEQFF. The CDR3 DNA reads TGTGCCAGCAGCGTAGTTCCCAGCGGGGTTTTCGAGCAGTTCTTC.